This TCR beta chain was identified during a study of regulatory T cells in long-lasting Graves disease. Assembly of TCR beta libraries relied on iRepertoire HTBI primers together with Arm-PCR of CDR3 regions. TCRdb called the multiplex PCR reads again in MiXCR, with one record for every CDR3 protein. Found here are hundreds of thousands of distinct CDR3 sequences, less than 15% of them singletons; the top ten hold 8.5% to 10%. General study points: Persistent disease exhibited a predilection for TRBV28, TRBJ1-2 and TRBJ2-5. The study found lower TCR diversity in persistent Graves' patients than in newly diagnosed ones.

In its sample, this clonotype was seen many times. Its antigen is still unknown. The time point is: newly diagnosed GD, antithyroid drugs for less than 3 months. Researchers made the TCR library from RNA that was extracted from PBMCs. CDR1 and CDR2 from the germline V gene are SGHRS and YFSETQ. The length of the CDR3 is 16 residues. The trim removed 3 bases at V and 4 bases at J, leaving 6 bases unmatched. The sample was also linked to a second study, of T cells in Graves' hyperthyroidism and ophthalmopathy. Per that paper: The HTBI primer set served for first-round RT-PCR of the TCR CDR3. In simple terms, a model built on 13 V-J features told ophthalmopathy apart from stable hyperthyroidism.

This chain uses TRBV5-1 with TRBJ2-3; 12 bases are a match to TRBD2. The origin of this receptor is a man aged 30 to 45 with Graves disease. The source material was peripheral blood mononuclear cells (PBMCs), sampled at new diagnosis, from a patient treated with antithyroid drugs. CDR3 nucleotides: TGCGCCAGCAGCTCCGGACTAGCGGGGCGCGCAGATACGCAGTATTTT. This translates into CASSSGLAGRADTQYF.